The 10 T cell receptor beta chains presented below share a single source sample, sequenced in a study of blood T cell repertoires in COVID-19. Here immunoSEQ multiplex PCR was the method, and the copy in TCRdb shows in-frame clones only, minus some. The table records tens of thousands of clones, about 80% of them present only once. The sequencing sample was made of peripheral blood. The receptors stem from a woman in her seventies with acute or convalescent COVID-19.

The CDR3 DNA reads as TGTGCCAGCAGTTCACAGGGTTGGGGAGAAGCTTTCTTT. Protein sequence: CASSSQGWGEAFF. The rearrangement links TRBV12-3 or TRBV12-4 to TRBJ1-1; tentative D call: TRBD1 (6 bases). Deletions cut 4 bases from V and 8 bases from J, with 14 bases between. The CDR3 loop spans 13 amino acids.

The chain carries TRBV7-8 and TRBJ2-2; the D gene is possibly TRBD1 (5 bases). The CDR3 loop spans 16 amino acids. Trimming removed 1 base from V and 0 bases from J, with 9 bases in between. The germline V gene encodes CDR1 SGHVS and CDR2 FQNEAQ. The CDR3 DNA is TGTGCCAGCAGCTTAGAATCAGGGACGAACACCGGGGAGCTGTTTTTT. Translation gives CASSLESGTNTGELFF.

V gene TRBV6-5 combines with J gene TRBJ1-2; 8 nucleotides agree with TRBD1. After removal of 8 bases from V and 2 bases from J, the junction contained 4 bases not matched to a gene. The CDR3 spans 13 residues. CDR1 and CDR2 (germline): MNHEY, SVGAGI. CDR3: CASVGQGNYGYTF. DNA of the CDR3: TGTGCCAGCGTAGGACAGGGAAACTATGGCTACACCTTC.

J is TRBJ1-4 and V is TRBV19; 10 positions match TRBD1. CDR1 is LNHDA and CDR2 is SQIVND in the germline V gene (reference sequence). The length of the CDR3 is 16 residues. V lost 1 base, J lost 8 bases, and 7 bases stayed unmatched. CDR3 sequence: CASSIGDRGGMEKLFF. DNA for the CDR3: TGTGCCAGTAGTATAGGGGACAGGGGAGGTATGGAAAAACTGTTTTTT.

The chain recombines TRBV2 with TRBJ1-5, with TRBD1 matching over 9 bases. Germline loops: CDR1 SNHLY, CDR2 FYNNEI. V lost 7 bases, J lost 2 bases, and 6 bases stayed unmatched. This CDR3 is 15 amino acids long. The CDR3 DNA reads as TGTGCCAGCACCAGACAGGGGGTTGGCAATCAGCCCCAGCATTTT. It yields the protein CASTRQGVGNQPQHF.

The rearrangement uses TRBV7-9 and TRBJ1-1; 8 bases map to TRBD1. The CDR3 covers 17 residues. V trimming: 4 bases; J trimming: 0 bases; junction bases outside the gene matches: 10. CDR1 and CDR2 (germline): SEHNR, FQNEAQ (reference sequence). Written as DNA, the CDR3 is TGTGCCAGCAGCTCGGACAGGGAAGGAAACATGAACACTGAAGCTTTCTTT. It codes for CASSSDREGNMNTEAFF.

This sequence joins TRBV27 and TRBJ1-2; D not resolved. Trimming pared 8 bases from V and 3 bases from J, leaving 16 bases between. Germline V lookup: CDR1 MNHEY, CDR2 SMNVEV (reference sequence). The CDR3 contains 14 residues. In nucleotides, the CDR3 is TGTGCCAGCGCAGCTAGTGGATTCCACTATGGCTACACCTTC. Its translation is CASAASGFHYGYTF.

This chain connects TRBV4-2 to TRBJ1-6; TRBD1 matches at 10 bases. The V gene's germline CDR1 is LGHNA and CDR2 YNFKEQ. V shed 1 base, J shed 6 bases, and the junction held 0 bases outside the gene matches. The CDR3 has 15 amino acids. CDR3 coding DNA: TGTGCCAGCAGCCAAGGACAGGGGGCTAATTCACCCCTCCACTTT. It specifies CASSQGQGANSPLHF.

The chain combines TRBV21-1 with TRBJ1-6; the D call in the table, TRBD1, was not verified against the DNA. TRBV21-1 is a known pseudogene. This CDR3 has 15 amino acids. CDR3 sequence: CASSKDGTGNSPLHF. The CDR3 nucleotides are TGTGCCAGCAGCAAAGATGGGACAGGGAATTCACCCCTCCACTTT.

The rearrangement joins TRBV3-1 (or the pseudogene TRBV3-2) to TRBJ1-4, with D hard to call. The ends were cut back, 4 bases at V and 1 base at J, with 7 bases in the middle. This CDR3 has 14 residues. In germline, CDR1 is LGHDT, CDR2 YNNKEL (reference sequence). The CDR3 protein is CASSRRGTNEKLFF. The DNA of the CDR3 is TGTGCCAGCAGCCGCCGGGGAACTAATGAAAAACTGTTTTTT.